This T cell receptor beta chain is drawn from a study of CD8 T cells in ankylosing spondylitis. Study results and caveats: Blood of patients with ankylosing spondylitis appeared to be characterized by a TCR beta motif of about eight highly homologous variants. Disease-linked clones were CD8+ and relatively rare in peripheral blood. Disease-linked clones reportedly showed significant enrichment in matched ankylosing spondylitis synovial fluid.

TCRdb reprocessed the 5' RACE reads via MiXCR and lists one record per CDR3 protein. The sample lists 350,000 to 550,000 distinct CDR3 sequences, about 25% occurring once. As for this clonotype: Its antigen is not known.

The germline V and J ends were trimmed by 1 base and 0 bases, with 16 bases remaining between them. Germline CDR1 DFQATT, CDR2 SNEGSKA (reference sequence). CDR3 size: 17 residues. Sequenced: blood, either unsorted or a sorted T cell fraction (not recorded which). The source is a male donor with ankylosing spondylitis. The rearrangement links TRBV20-1 to TRBJ1-5; TRBD1 is a possible D gene (5 bases). This CDR3 reads CSARVGVRANSNQPQHF. CDR3 sequence (DNA): TGCAGTGCTAGAGTGGGGGTCAGGGCTAATAGCAATCAGCCCCAGCATTTT.